What follows is one T cell receptor beta chain and its context. The data stem from a study of blood T cell repertoires in COVID-19. The overall study: Acute and convalescent COVID-19 samples came from the United States, Italy and Spain. Nucleic acid was either cDNA or gDNA, and it came from T cells, B-cell-depleted T cells, or PBMCs.

The ends lost 8 bases at V and 4 bases at J; junction bases unmatched: 3. The CDR3 totals 13 residues. Germline loops: CDR1 SGHTA, CDR2 FQGTGA. Under the authors' procedure: It was from reference gene primer amplification that nucleated cell counts were estimated. This table comes from immunoSEQ multiplex PCR, and its TCRdb copy is limited to in-frame clones, with some not included. That table is the source of V, J and clone size, and D and trimming were worked out from the DNA. The sample contains under 130,000 clones, roughly 88% of which appear only once. The source of this sequence is a human donor in a cohort sampled during active COVID-19. V is TRBV7-3 and J is TRBJ2-2; TRBD1 matches 8 bases. Sequencing was carried out using peripheral blood. CDR3 DNA: TGTGCCAGCGGGACAGGAGGCACCGGGGAGCTGTTTTTT. Translating gives CASGTGGTGELFF.